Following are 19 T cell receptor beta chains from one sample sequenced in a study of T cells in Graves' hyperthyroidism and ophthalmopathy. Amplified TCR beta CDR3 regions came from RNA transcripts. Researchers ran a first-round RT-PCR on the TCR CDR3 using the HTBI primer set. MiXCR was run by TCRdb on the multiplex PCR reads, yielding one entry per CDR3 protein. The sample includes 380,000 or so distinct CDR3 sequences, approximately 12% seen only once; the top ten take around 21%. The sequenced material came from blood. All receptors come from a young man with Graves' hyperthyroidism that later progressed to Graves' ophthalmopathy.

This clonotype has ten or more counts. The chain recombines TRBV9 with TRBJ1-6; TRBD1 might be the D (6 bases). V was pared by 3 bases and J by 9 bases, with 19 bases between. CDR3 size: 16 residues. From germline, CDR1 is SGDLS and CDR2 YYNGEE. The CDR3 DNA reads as TGTGCCAGCAGCGAGAGGGGGGATCGGAATTTTTCACCCCTCCACTTT. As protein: CASSERGDRNFSPLHF.

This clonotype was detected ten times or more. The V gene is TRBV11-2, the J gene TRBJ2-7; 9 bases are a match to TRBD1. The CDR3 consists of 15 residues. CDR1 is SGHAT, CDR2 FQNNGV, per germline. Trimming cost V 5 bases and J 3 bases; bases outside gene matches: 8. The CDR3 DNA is TGTGCCAGCAGCCTCACCGGGACAGGGCGCTACGAGCAGTACTTC. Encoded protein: CASSLTGTGRYEQYF.

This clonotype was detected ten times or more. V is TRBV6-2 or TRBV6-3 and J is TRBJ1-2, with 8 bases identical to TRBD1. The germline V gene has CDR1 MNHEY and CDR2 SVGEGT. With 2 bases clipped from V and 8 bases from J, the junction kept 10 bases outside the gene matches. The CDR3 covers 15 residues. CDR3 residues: CASSYPPDRVRGYTF. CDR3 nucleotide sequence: TGTGCCAGCAGTTACCCGCCGGACAGGGTCCGCGGCTACACCTTC.

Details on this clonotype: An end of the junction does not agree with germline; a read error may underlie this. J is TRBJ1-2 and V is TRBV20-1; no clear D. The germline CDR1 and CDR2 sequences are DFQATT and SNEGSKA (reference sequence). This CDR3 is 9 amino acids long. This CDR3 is CGAPEKNTF. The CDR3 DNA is TGCGGTGCTCCGGAAAAAAACACCTTC.

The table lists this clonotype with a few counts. The CDR3 DNA reads TGCGCCAGCAGCTTGATTTCAAGGGATACGCAGTATTTT. Protein sequence: CASSLISRDTQYF. The V and J genes are TRBV5-1 and TRBJ2-3; D ambiguous. Germline V gene sequence: CDR1 SGHRS, CDR2 YFSETQ. The CDR3 length is 13 residues. Trimming took off 1 base at V and 6 bases at J, with 9 bases between the two ends. The variable domain in full, completed from reference TRBV5-1 and TRBJ2-3, reads KAGVTQTPRYLIKTRGQQVTLSCSPISGHRSVSWYQQTPGQGLQFLFEYFSETQRNKGNFPGRFSGRQFSNSRSEMNVSTLELGDSALYLCASSLISRDTQYFGPGTRLTVL.

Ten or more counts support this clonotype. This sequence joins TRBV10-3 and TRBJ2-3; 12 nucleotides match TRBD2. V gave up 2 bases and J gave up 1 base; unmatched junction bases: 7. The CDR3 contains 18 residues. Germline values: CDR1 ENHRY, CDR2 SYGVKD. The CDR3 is CAISELWTSGNRTDTQYF. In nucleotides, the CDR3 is TGTGCCATCAGTGAGCTTTGGACTAGCGGGAACCGCACAGATACGCAGTATTTT.

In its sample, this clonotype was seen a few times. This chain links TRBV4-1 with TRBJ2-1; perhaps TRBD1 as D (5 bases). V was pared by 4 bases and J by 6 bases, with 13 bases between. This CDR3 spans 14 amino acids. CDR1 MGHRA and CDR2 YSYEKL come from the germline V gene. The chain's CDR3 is CASSPGIYSNEQFF. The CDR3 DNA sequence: TGCGCCAGCAGCCCAGGGATTTACAGCAATGAGCAGTTCTTC.

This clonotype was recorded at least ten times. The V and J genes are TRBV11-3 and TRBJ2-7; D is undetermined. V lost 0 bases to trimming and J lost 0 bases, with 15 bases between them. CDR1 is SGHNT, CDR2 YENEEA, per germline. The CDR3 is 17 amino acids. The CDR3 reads CASSLEGRVVSSYEQYF. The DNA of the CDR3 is TGTGCCAGCAGCTTAGAGGGTCGGGTGGTCAGCTCCTACGAGCAGTACTTC.

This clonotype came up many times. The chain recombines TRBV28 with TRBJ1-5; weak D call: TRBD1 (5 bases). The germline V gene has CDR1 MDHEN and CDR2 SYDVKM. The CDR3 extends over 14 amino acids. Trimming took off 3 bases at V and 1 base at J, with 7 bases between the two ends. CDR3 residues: CASSFWGSNQPQHF. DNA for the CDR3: TGTGCCAGCAGTTTCTGGGGGAGCAATCAGCCCCAGCATTTT.

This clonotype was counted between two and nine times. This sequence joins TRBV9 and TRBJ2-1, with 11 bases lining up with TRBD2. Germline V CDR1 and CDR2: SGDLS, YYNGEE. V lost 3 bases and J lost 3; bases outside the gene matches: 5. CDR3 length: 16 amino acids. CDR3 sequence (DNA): TGTGCCAGCAGCGGCCCTAGCGGGGGGCGCTACAATGAGCAGTTCTTC. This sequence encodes CASSGPSGGRYNEQFF.

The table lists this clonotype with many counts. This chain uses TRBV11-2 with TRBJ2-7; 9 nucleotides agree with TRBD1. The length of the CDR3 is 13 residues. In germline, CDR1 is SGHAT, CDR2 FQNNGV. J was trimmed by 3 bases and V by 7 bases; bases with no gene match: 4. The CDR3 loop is CASTPTGGYEQYF. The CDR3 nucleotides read TGTGCCAGCACCCCGACAGGGGGCTACGAGCAGTACTTC.

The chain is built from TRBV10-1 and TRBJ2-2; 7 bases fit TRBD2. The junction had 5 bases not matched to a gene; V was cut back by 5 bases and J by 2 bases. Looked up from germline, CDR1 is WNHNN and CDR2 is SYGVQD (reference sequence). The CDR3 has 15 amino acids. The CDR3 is CASSYLADNTGELFF. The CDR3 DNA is TGCGCCAGCAGTTACCTAGCGGACAACACCGGGGAGCTGTTTTTT.

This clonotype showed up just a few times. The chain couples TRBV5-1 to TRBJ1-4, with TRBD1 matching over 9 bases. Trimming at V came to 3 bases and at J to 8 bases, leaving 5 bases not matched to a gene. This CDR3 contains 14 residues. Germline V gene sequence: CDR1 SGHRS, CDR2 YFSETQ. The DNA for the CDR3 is TGCGCCAGCAGCTGGGGACAGGGCGAAGAAAAACTGTTTTTT. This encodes CASSWGQGEEKLFF.

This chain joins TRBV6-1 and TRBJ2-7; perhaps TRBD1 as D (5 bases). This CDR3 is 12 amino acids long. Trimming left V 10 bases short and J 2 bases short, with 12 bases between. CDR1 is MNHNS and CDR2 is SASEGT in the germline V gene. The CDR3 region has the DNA TGTGCCACCCAAGGGGTCCCCTACGAGCAGTACTTC. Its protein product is CATQGVPYEQYF.

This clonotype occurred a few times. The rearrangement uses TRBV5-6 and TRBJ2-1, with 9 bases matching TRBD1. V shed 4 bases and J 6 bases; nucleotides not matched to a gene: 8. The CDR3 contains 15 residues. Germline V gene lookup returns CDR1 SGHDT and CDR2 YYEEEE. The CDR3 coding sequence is TGTGCCAGCAGCGAACAGGGGGCTTATGTCAATGAGCAGTTCTTC. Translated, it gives CASSEQGAYVNEQFF.

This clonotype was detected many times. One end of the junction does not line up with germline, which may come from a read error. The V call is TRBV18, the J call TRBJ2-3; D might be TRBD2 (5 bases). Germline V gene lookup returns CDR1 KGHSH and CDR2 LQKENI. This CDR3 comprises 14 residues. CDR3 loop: CASSPRSSTDAQYF. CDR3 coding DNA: TGTGCCAGCTCACCAAGGTCTAGCACAGATGCGCAGTATTTT.

As DNA, the CDR3 is TGCGCCAGCAGCTTGGAGGCCCCTCGACAGACCCAGTACTTC. Its protein is CASSLEAPRQTQYF. The chain has TRBV5-1 and TRBJ2-5; D gene ambiguous. There are 14 residues in the CDR3. V was cut by 0 bases and J by 6 bases, with 12 bases left in between. Germline CDR1 is SGHRS and CDR2 is YFSETQ.

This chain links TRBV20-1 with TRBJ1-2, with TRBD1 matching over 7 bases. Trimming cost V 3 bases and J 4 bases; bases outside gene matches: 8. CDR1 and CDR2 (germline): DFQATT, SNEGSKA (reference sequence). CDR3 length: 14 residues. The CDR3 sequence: CSARGRDSPYGYTF. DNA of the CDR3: TGCAGTGCTAGGGGACGGGACAGCCCCTATGGCTACACCTTC.

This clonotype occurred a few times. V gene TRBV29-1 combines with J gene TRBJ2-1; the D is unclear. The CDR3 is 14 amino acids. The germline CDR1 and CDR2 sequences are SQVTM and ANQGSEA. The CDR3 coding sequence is TGCGGCTCAAAGACTGAGGCCCCCTACAATGAGCAGTTCTTC. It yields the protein CGSKTEAPYNEQFF.